Listed below are T cell receptor beta chains from one sample, sequenced in a study of early T cells in non-severe SARS-CoV-2 infection. A single record per CDR3 protein comes from TCRdb applying MiXCR to the 5' RACE reads. The table shows some 71,000 distinct CDR3 sequences, with about 10% occurring only once. Sequencing was performed on whole blood, taken at baseline. These receptor sequences come from an adult who was a healthcare worker with PCR-confirmed SARS-CoV-2 infection or an uninfected control (not recorded which). CDR3s include the opening cysteine and the closing phenylalanine or tryptophan. Each record gives: D gene, J gene, clone size, V gene, CDR3 protein, CDR3 DNA. The D gene is left open where the match is weak. The size field is filled for only some rows; it gives once, few, many or a size class.

d_gene: -; j_gene: TRBJ2-2; abundance: -; v_gene: TRBV6-2/TRBV6-3; CDR3aa: CASSTPGGAGELFF; CDR3nt: TGTGCCAGCAGTACTCCGGGGGGCGCCGGGGAGCTGTTTTTT
d_gene: -; j_gene: TRBJ2-2; abundance: many; v_gene: TRBV6-5; CDR3aa: CASSRQGGSGELFF; CDR3nt: TGTGCCAGCAGCCGACAGGGAGGATCCGGGGAGCTGTTTTTT
d_gene: TRBD1; j_gene: TRBJ2-5; abundance: -; v_gene: TRBV29-1; CDR3aa: CSAYRGDETQYF; CDR3nt: TGCAGCGCCTACAGGGGCGATGAGACCCAGTACTTC
d_gene: TRBD2; j_gene: TRBJ2-1; abundance: -; v_gene: TRBV30; CDR3aa: CAWSGGLAAYNEQFF; CDR3nt: TGTGCCTGGAGTGGGGGACTAGCGGCCTACAATGAGCAGTTCTTC
d_gene: -; j_gene: TRBJ2-4; abundance: many; v_gene: TRBV6-2/TRBV6-3; CDR3aa: CASSSWGPGNIQYF; CDR3nt: TGTGCCAGCAGTTCTTGGGGCCCGGGCAACATTCAGTACTTC
d_gene: -; j_gene: TRBJ2-1; abundance: many; v_gene: TRBV7-9; CDR3aa: CASSQTSNEQFF; CDR3nt: TGTGCCAGCAGCCAGACTAGCAATGAGCAGTTCTTC
d_gene: -; j_gene: TRBJ1-6; abundance: few; v_gene: TRBV6-1; CDR3aa: CATMGGHGNSPLHF; CDR3nt: TGTGCCACCATGGGGGGACACGGCAATTCACCCCTCCACTTT
d_gene: -; j_gene: TRBJ2-1; abundance: few; v_gene: TRBV27; CDR3aa: CASVPLGSNEQFF; CDR3nt: TGTGCCAGCGTCCCCCTGGGGTCCAATGAGCAGTTCTTC
d_gene: -; j_gene: TRBJ2-5; abundance: many; v_gene: TRBV19; CDR3aa: CASTPPGSQETQYF; CDR3nt: TGTGCCAGTACACCACCGGGGTCACAAGAGACCCAGTACTTC
d_gene: -; j_gene: TRBJ2-1; abundance: -; v_gene: TRBV29-1; CDR3aa: CSLAGSNYNEQFF; CDR3nt: TGCAGCCTAGCAGGGTCGAACTACAATGAGCAGTTCTTC
d_gene: -; j_gene: TRBJ2-7; abundance: few; v_gene: TRBV19; CDR3aa: CASSRQVSYEQYF; CDR3nt: TGTGCCAGTAGCAGACAGGTATCCTACGAGCAGTACTTC
d_gene: TRBD1; j_gene: TRBJ2-5; abundance: few; v_gene: TRBV6-2/TRBV6-3; CDR3aa: CASSQTTGQRETQYF; CDR3nt: TGTGCCAGCAGTCAAACAACGGGACAGCGAGAGACCCAGTACTTC
d_gene: TRBD2; j_gene: TRBJ2-1; abundance: few; v_gene: TRBV7-8; CDR3aa: CASSMRTSGATSEQFF; CDR3nt: TGTGCCAGCAGCATGAGGACTAGCGGGGCGACCTCCGAGCAGTTCTTC
d_gene: -; j_gene: TRBJ2-1; abundance: few; v_gene: TRBV11-2; CDR3aa: CASSLVWQEQFF; CDR3nt: TGTGCCAGCAGCTTAGTCTGGCAAGAGCAGTTCTTC
d_gene: -; j_gene: TRBJ2-5; abundance: -; v_gene: TRBV10-3; CDR3aa: CAIRLGDRETQYF; CDR3nt: TGTGCCATACGCTTAGGAGATCGAGAGACCCAGTACTTC
d_gene: -; j_gene: TRBJ2-3; abundance: few; v_gene: TRBV20-1; CDR3aa: CSARDLSGLTDTQYF; CDR3nt: TGCAGTGCTAGAGATCTCAGCGGACTCACAGATACGCAGTATTTT
d_gene: -; j_gene: TRBJ2-1; abundance: -; v_gene: TRBV20-1; CDR3aa: CSASGWGNEQFF; CDR3nt: TGCAGTGCTAGCGGATGGGGGAATGAGCAGTTCTTC
d_gene: TRBD1; j_gene: TRBJ2-7; abundance: -; v_gene: TRBV6-5; CDR3aa: CASSYTRMSRRGQAYEQYF; CDR3nt: TGTGCCAGCAGTTACACACGAATGAGTAGGCGGGGACAGGCTTACGAGCAGTACTTC
d_gene: -; j_gene: TRBJ1-6; abundance: -; v_gene: TRBV27; CDR3aa: CASSADRSEPLHF; CDR3nt: TGTGCCAGCAGTGCGGACAGATCGGAACCCCTCCACTTT
d_gene: TRBD2; j_gene: TRBJ2-7; abundance: few; v_gene: TRBV9; CDR3aa: CASSVGTNYEQYF; CDR3nt: TGTGCCAGCAGCGTTGGGACTAACTACGAGCAGTACTTC
d_gene: -; j_gene: TRBJ1-4; abundance: few; v_gene: TRBV18; CDR3aa: CASSPLGPGSPTTNEKLFF; CDR3nt: TGTGCCAGCTCACCACTCGGGCCGGGGTCACCGACAACTAATGAAAAACTGTTTTTT